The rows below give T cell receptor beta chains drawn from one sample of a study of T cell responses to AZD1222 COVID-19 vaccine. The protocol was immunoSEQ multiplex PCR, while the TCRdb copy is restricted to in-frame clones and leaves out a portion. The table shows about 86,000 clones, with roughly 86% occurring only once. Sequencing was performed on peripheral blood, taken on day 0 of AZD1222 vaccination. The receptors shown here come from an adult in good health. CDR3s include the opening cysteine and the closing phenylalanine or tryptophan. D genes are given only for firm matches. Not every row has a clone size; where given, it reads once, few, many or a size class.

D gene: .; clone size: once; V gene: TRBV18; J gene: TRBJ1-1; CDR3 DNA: TGTGCCAGCTCACCAAACGGGTTTACTGAAGCTTTCTTT; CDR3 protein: CASSPNGFTEAFF
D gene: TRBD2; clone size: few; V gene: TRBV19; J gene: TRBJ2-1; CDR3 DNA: TGTGCCAGTAGGAAAAGGAGCGGGGGGGCTAGGGAGCAGTTCTTC; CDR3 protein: CASRKRSGGAREQFF
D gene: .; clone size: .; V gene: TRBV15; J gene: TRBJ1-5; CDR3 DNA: TGTGCCACCGGGACGGGCAGGAGGAATCAGCCCCAGCATTTT; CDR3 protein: CATGTGRRNQPQHF
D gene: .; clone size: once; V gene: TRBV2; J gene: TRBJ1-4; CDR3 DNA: TGTGCCAGCAGGACAGGAACTAATGAAAAACTGTTTTTT; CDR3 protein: CASRTGTNEKLFF
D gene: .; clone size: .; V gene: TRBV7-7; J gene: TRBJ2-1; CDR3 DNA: TGTGCTAGCAGCGCAAGACTAGGAGGGGCCAATGAGCAGTTCTTC; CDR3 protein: CASSARLGGANEQFF
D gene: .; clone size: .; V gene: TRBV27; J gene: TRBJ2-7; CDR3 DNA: TGTGCCAGCAGTCCCTCGGGGTACGAGCAGTACTTC; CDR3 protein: CASSPSGYEQYF
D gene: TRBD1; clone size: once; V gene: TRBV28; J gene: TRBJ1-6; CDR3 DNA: TGTGCCAGCAGTTTGACAGGGTTCAATTCACCCCTCCACTTT; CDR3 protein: CASSLTGFNSPLHF
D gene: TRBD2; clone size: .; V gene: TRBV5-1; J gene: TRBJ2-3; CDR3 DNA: TGCGCCAGCAGGCTGGGACTAGCGGGAGGCCGGCCCAATCAGAGAGATACGCAGTATTTT; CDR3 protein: CASRLGLAGGRPNQRDTQYF
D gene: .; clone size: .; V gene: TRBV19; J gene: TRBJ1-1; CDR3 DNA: TGTGCCAGTAGCCCAGACAGGAGGAACACTGAAGCTTTCTTT; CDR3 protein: CASSPDRRNTEAFF
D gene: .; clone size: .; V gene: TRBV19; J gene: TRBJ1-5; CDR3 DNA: TGTGCCAGTAGTATAGATTGGGTTCCGGTTCAGCCCCAGCATTTT; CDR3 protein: CASSIDWVPVQPQHF
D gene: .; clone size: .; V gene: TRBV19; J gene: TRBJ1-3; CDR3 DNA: TGTGCCAGCCCCAACGGAAACACCATATATTTT; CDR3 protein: CASPNGNTIYF
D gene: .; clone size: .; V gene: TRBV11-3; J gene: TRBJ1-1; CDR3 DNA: TGTGCCAGCAGCTTAGGCGGGAACACTGAAGCTTTCTTT; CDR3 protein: CASSLGGNTEAFF
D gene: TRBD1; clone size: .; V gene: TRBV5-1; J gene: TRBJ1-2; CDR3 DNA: TGCGCCAGCAGCACTCAACAGGGGACCAACTATGGCTACACCTTC; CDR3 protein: CASSTQQGTNYGYTF
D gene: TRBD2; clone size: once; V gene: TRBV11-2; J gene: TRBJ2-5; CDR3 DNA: TGTGCCAGCAGCAAGACTAGCGGGGAAGAGACCCAGTACTTC; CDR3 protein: CASSKTSGEETQYF
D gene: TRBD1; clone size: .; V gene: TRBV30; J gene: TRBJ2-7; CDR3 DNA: TGTGCCTCCCCGGGACAGTCCCCCTACGAGCAGTACTTC; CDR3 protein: CASPGQSPYEQYF
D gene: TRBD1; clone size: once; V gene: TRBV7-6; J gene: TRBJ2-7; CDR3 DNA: TGTGCCAGCAGCTCCCGGAGGGGACAGGGTCCCCACGAGCAGTACTTC; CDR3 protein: CASSSRRGQGPHEQYF
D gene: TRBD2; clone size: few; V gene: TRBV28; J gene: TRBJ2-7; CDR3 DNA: TGTGCCAGCAGTTTCCATCTAGCGGGACTATCCTACGAGCAGTACTTC; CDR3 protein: CASSFHLAGLSYEQYF
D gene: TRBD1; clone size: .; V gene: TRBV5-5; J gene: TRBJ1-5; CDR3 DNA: TGTGCCAGCAGCTTATCCCCGGGACAGGGGAATCAGCCCCAGCATTTT; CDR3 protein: CASSLSPGQGNQPQHF
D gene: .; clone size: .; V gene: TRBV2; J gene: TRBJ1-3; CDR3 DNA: TGTGCCAGCAGTGTAACCCCGGGACAAGCTGGAAACACCATATATTTT; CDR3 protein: CASSVTPGQAGNTIYF
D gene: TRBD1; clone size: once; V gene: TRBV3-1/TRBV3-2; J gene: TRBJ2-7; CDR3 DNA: TGTGCCAGCAGTTCCGGACAGGGCTTTACCTACGAGCAGTACTTC; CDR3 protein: CASSSGQGFTYEQYF
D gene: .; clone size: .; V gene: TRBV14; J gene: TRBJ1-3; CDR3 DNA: TGTGCCAGCAGCCAGACTCGGGGGTACGGAAACACCATATATTTT; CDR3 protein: CASSQTRGYGNTIYF
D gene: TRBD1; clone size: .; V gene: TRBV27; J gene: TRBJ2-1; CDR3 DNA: TGTGCCAGCAGTTCCAGGGGGCGTCGGAATGAGCAGTTCTTC; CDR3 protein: CASSSRGRRNEQFF
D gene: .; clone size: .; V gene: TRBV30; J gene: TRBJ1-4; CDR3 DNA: TGTGCCTGGAGGGGCAGGGAAGGTGGCGATGAAAAACTGTTTTTT; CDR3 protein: CAWRGREGGDEKLFF
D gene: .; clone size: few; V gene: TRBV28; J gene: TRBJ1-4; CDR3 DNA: TGTGCCAGCAGTCCCCTCTGGGCAGCAACTAATGAAAAACTGTTTTTT; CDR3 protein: CASSPLWAATNEKLFF
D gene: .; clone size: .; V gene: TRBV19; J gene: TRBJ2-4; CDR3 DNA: TGTGCCAGTAGCCAAACGCGGGGAGCCAAAAACATTCAGTACTTC; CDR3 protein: CASSQTRGAKNIQYF
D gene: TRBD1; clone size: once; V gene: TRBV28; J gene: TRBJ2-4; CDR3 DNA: TGTGCCAGCAGGGGTACCGGACAGGGAAACATTCAGTACTTC; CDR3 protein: CASRGTGQGNIQYF
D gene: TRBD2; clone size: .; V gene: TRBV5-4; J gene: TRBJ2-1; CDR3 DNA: TGTGCCAGCAGTAGTAGCGGGGTTTCCTACAATGAGCAGTTCTTC; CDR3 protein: CASSSSGVSYNEQFF
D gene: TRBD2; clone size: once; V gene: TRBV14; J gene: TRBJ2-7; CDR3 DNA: TGTGCCAGCAGCCAAGAAATTAGCGGGAGTACACCCTACGAGCAGTACTTC; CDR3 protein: CASSQEISGSTPYEQYF
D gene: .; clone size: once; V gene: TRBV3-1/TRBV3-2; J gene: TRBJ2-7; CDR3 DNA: TGTGCCAGCAGCCGTGGCCAAGCCACATACGAGCAGTACTTC; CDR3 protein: CASSRGQATYEQYF
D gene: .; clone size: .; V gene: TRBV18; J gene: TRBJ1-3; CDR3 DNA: TGTGCCAGCTCACCAGCGGACGCCAGCTCTGGAAACACCATATATTTT; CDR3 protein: CASSPADASSGNTIYF
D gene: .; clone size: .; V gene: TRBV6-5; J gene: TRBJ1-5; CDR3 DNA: TGTGCCACCGAGTTAAACGGGGGAAAGAATCAGCCCCAGCATTTT; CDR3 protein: CATELNGGKNQPQHF
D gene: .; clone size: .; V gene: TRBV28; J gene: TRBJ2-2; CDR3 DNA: TGTGCCAGCAGTGGGGACACCGGGGAGCTGTTTTTT; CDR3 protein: CASSGDTGELFF
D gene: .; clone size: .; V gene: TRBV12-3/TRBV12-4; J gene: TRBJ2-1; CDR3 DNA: TGTGCCAGCAGTCCCAGGGTGGGTGAGCAGTTCTTC; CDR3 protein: CASSPRVGEQFF